Following are 27 T cell receptor beta chains from one sample sequenced in a study of shared clonotypes between healthy human individuals. Clones were sequenced by immunoSEQ multiplex PCR, and TCRdb holds only the in-frame ones, with some missing. The sample contains millions of clones, approximately 95% of which appear only once. Sequencing was performed on naive CD4+ T cells from PBMCs. As to subset: CD45RA+ positively selected. The source of these receptors is a man aged 18-30 years in good health. Some clones in this sample may be carry-over from other donors' samples.

V and J are TRBV18 and TRBJ2-1, with D perhaps matching TRBD2 (6 bases). Germline loops: CDR1 KGHSH, CDR2 LQKENI. The CDR3 contains 15 residues. V lost 2 bases and J 2 bases, leaving 10 bases between the germline ends. The CDR3 protein is CASSPRRETYNEQFF. The CDR3 DNA follows: TGTGCCAGCTCACCAAGGAGGGAGACCTACAATGAGCAGTTCTTC. Drawing the rest from reference TRBV18 and TRBJ2-1, the complete variable domain is NAGVMQNPRHLVRRRGQEARLRCSPMKGHSHVYWYRQLPEEGLKFMVYLQKENIIDESGMPKERFSAEFPKEGPSILRIQQVVRGDSAAYFCASSPRRETYNEQFFGPGTRLTVL.

The J gene is TRBJ2-1, the V gene TRBV10-3; 12 bases fit TRBD2. Germline CDR1 is ENHRY and CDR2 is SYGVKD. J was trimmed by 2 bases and V by 6 bases; bases with no gene match: 11. The CDR3 covers 18 residues. CDR3 loop: CAISPTSGRIRAYNEQFF. The CDR3 nucleotides read TGTGCCATCAGCCCGACTAGCGGGAGAATCCGCGCCTACAATGAGCAGTTCTTC.

The gene calls are TRBV4-1 and TRBJ1-1; 8 bases are shared with TRBD1. This CDR3 spans 18 amino acids. The V segment lost 1 base and the J segment 0 bases; nucleotides outside the gene matches: 10. Germline loops: CDR1 MGHRA, CDR2 YSYEKL. The CDR3 spells CASSQGRARGRMNTEAFF. The CDR3 DNA reads TGCGCCAGCAGCCAAGGTCGGGCCAGGGGGCGAATGAACACTGAAGCTTTCTTT.

The chain uses TRBV7-2 and TRBJ2-7, with D perhaps matching TRBD2 (6 bases). Germline loops: CDR1 SGHTA, CDR2 FQGNSA. This CDR3 region has 15 residues. Trimming shortened V by 5 bases and J by 0 bases, and 14 bases separated the two germline ends. This CDR3 reads CASSQSSASSYEQYF. CDR3 nucleotides: TGTGCCAGCAGCCAATCTAGCGCTAGCTCCTACGAGCAGTACTTC. The whole variable domain, remainder taken from reference TRBV7-2 and TRBJ2-7, is GAGVSQSPSNKVTEKGKDVELRCDPISGHTALYWYRQSLGQGLEFLIYFQGNSAPDKSGLPSDRFSAERTGGSVSTLTIQRTQQEDSAVYLCASSQSSASSYEQYFGPGTRLTVT.

This sequence joins TRBV28 and TRBJ1-5; D is perhaps TRBD1 (6 bases). This CDR3 has 17 residues. Deletions cut 6 bases from V and 2 bases from J, with 20 bases between. Germline V gives CDR1 MDHEN, CDR2 SYDVKM. The CDR3 spells CASRRQGLSLGNQPQHF. CDR3 DNA sequence: TGTGCCAGCAGAAGGCAGGGGCTAAGTCTAGGCAATCAGCCCCAGCATTTT.

This rearrangement joins TRBV6-6 to TRBJ2-3; possibly TRBD1 or TRBD2 for D (5 bases each). Looked up from germline, CDR1 is MNHNY and CDR2 is SVGAGI (reference sequence). V lost 9 bases to trimming and J lost 0 bases, with 16 bases between them. CDR3 length: 15 amino acids. This chain's CDR3 is CASKRDGSSTDTQYF. The CDR3 DNA reads as TGTGCCAGTAAGAGGGACGGATCTAGCACAGATACGCAGTATTTT.

The rearrangement joins TRBV2 to TRBJ1-5, with a possible D match to TRBD1 (6 bases). V was pared by 3 bases and J by 8 bases, with 17 bases between. This CDR3 has 15 amino acids. Germline loops: CDR1 SNHLY, CDR2 FYNNEI. The CDR3 DNA reads TGTGCCAGCAGTGATTGGGTAGGGGGGGGAAAGCCCCAGCATTTT. Translating gives CASSDWVGGGKPQHF.

The chain carries TRBV5-4 and TRBJ1-4; TRBD1 matches 7 bases. The CDR3 has 15 residues. The J segment lost 4 bases and the V segment lost 4 bases, leaving 7 bases of the junction unmatched. Germline CDR1 is SGHNT and CDR2 is YYREEE (reference sequence). The CDR3 loop is CASSARGGFNEKLFF. CDR3 nucleotides: TGTGCCAGCAGCGCCAGGGGGGGGTTTAATGAAAAACTGTTTTTT.

The V and J genes are TRBV7-3 and TRBJ1-2; D is uncertain. Trimming took off 0 bases at V and 4 bases at J, with 9 bases between the two ends. Germline CDR1 reads SGHTA; CDR2 reads FQGTGA. The CDR3 loop spans 14 amino acids. The DNA of the CDR3 is TGTGCCAGCAGCTTAACTCCAGGTTCCTATGGCTACACCTTC. Residues: CASSLTPGSYGYTF. Full variable domain (outside the CDR3, taken from reference TRBV7-3 and TRBJ1-2): GAGVSQTPSNKVTEKGKYVELRCDPISGHTALYWYRQSLGQGPEFLIYFQGTGAADDSGLPNDRFFAVRPEGSVSTLKIQRTERGDSAVYLCASSLTPGSYGYTFGSGTRLTVV.

This clone was picked up a small number of times. Additional DNA sequences in this sample encode the identical CDR3. This chain connects TRBV2 to TRBJ2-1; TRBD2 matches 8 bases. The trim removed 2 bases at V and 3 bases at J, leaving 0 bases unmatched. Germline-derived CDR1 and CDR2 are SNHLY and FYNNEI. This CDR3 has 14 amino acids. The CDR3 loop is CASSELAGYNEQFF. CDR3 DNA sequence: TGTGCCAGCAGTGAACTAGCGGGCTACAATGAGCAGTTCTTC. The whole variable domain, filled in from reference TRBV2 and TRBJ2-1, reads EPEVTQTPSHQVTQMGQEVILRCVPISNHLYFYWYRQILGQKVEFLVSFYNNEISEKSEIFDDQFSVERPDGSNFTLKIRSTKLEDSAMYFCASSELAGYNEQFFGPGTRLTVL.

Regarding this clone: In the same sample, other DNA sequences code for this CDR3. The chain combines TRBV28 with TRBJ2-7; D is uncertain. This CDR3 has 11 residues. Deletions cut 6 bases from V and 4 bases from J, with 7 bases between. Germline loops: CDR1 MDHEN, CDR2 SYDVKM. The CDR3 protein is CASRTSYEQYF. The CDR3 DNA follows: TGTGCCAGCAGAACGAGTTACGAGCAGTACTTC.

V usage is TRBV6-5 and J usage is TRBJ1-2; weak D call: TRBD1 (6 bases). Trimming removed 6 bases from V and 1 base from J, with 12 bases in between. CDR3 length: 14 residues. The germline CDR1 and CDR2 sequences are MNHEY and SVGAGI. This chain's CDR3 is CASSRGTNNYGYTF. DNA for the CDR3: TGTGCCAGCAGCCGCGGGACAAATAACTATGGCTACACCTTC.

The genes are TRBV28 and TRBJ2-3, with a weak D call TRBD1 (6 bases). V was trimmed by 5 bases and J by 0 bases, leaving 18 bases between them. CDR1 and CDR2 from the germline V gene are MDHEN and SYDVKM. The CDR3 covers 17 residues. CDR3 loop: CASSTNRDARSTDTQYF. CDR3 bases: TGTGCCAGCAGTACAAACAGGGACGCTCGCAGCACAGATACGCAGTATTTT.

A note on this clone: The sample has other DNA sequences that encode this CDR3 too. The chain's CDR3 is CASSVGRMNTEAFF. DNA of the CDR3: TGTGCCAGCAGCGTAGGCCGGATGAACACTGAAGCTTTCTTT. The chain combines TRBV9 with TRBJ1-1; D is unresolved. The germline V and J ends were trimmed by 0 bases and 0 bases, with 6 bases remaining between them. Germline V gene sequence: CDR1 SGDLS, CDR2 YYNGEE. The CDR3 is 14 amino acids.

V and J are TRBV27 and TRBJ1-2; possibly TRBD1 for D (5 bases). Germline V gene lookup returns CDR1 MNHEY and CDR2 SMNVEV (reference sequence). The CDR3 loop spans 17 amino acids. Trimming left V 7 bases short and J 4 bases short, with 25 bases between. In DNA, the CDR3 is TGTGCCAGCACTTTCCGGGACGGAGGTCACCACCCCTATGGCTACACCTTC. Protein sequence: CASTFRDGGHHPYGYTF.

To note about this clone: The identical CDR3 is also encoded by other nucleotide sequences in the sample. The chain is built from TRBV5-6 and TRBJ1-4; weak D call: TRBD1 (6 bases). CDR1 SGHDT and CDR2 YYEEEE come from the germline V gene. V was pared by 2 bases and J by 5 bases, with 7 bases between. The CDR3 is 13 amino acids. As DNA, the CDR3 is TGTGCCAGCAGCTTAGGGGGGAATGAAAAACTGTTTTTT. It specifies CASSLGGNEKLFF.

V usage is TRBV2 and J usage is TRBJ1-3, with 9 bases matching TRBD1. The CDR3 is 17 residues long. Trimming cost V 3 bases and J 4 bases; bases outside gene matches: 10. Per the germline V gene, CDR1 is SNHLY and CDR2 is FYNNEI. CDR3 bases: TGTGCCAGCAGTGAGACCATCGGGACAGGGATCGGAAACACCATATATTTT. It encodes CASSETIGTGIGNTIYF.

The chain has TRBV18 and TRBJ1-1; D is possibly TRBD1 (5 bases). Trimming pared 3 bases from V and 0 bases from J, leaving 17 bases between. This CDR3 is built from 17 residues. The germline CDR1 and CDR2 sequences are KGHSH and LQKENI. The DNA for the CDR3 is TGTGCCAGCTCACCCACAGGAGGGTCGATAGTGAACACTGAAGCTTTCTTT. Its protein is CASSPTGGSIVNTEAFF.

V is TRBV4-2 and J is TRBJ2-2; the D gene is possibly TRBD1 (5 bases). The germline V gene has CDR1 LGHNA and CDR2 YNFKEQ. Trimming took off 1 base at V and 3 bases at J, with 6 bases between the two ends. This CDR3 contains 14 residues. The CDR3 DNA reads TGTGCCAGCAGCCAAGTCAGGGACACCGGGGAGCTGTTTTTT. This translates into CASSQVRDTGELFF.

The rearrangement joins TRBV6-5 to TRBJ2-7; 10 nucleotides agree with TRBD1. Germline V gives CDR1 MNHEY, CDR2 SVGAGI. This CDR3 has 16 amino acids. V shed 4 bases, J shed 12 bases, and the junction held 18 bases outside the gene matches. The CDR3 spells CASSLRPGQGPQRLYF. The CDR3 DNA reads as TGTGCCAGCAGTTTAAGACCGGGACAGGGGCCCCAGAGGCTGTACTTC.

The chain recombines TRBV6-6 with TRBJ2-3; D ambiguous. V was cut by 7 bases and J by 9 bases, with 17 bases left in between. This CDR3 is built from 13 residues. In germline, CDR1 is MNHNY, CDR2 SVGAGI (reference sequence). CDR3 bases: TGTGCCAGCACCTCAACCCAGGCTAGGACGCAGTATTTT. Translation gives CASTSTQARTQYF.

The V and J genes are TRBV28 and TRBJ2-7; D is perhaps TRBD2 (5 bases). The CDR3 contains 12 residues. CDR1 and CDR2 (germline): MDHEN, SYDVKM. Trimming removed 8 bases from V and 3 bases from J, with 11 bases in between. The CDR3 DNA follows: TGTGCCAGCGGGAGCGGCCTCTACGAGCAGTACTTC. As protein: CASGSGLYEQYF.

The chain combines TRBV25-1 with TRBJ1-1; D is undetermined. Per germline, CDR1 MGHDK and CDR2 SYGVNS. The CDR3 contains 12 residues. The V end was cut by 7 bases, the J end by 1 base, with 7 bases between. CDR3 residues: CASTNRNTEAFF. In DNA form, the CDR3 reads TGTGCCAGCACCAACAGGAACACTGAAGCTTTCTTT.

This clone was recorded only once. This chain uses TRBV9 with TRBJ1-1, with D unclear. Between the trimmed V and J ends, which lost 0 bases and 3 bases, there was a span of 6 bases. Germline V CDR1 and CDR2: SGDLS, YYNGEE. CDR3 length equals 13 residues. The CDR3 coding sequence is TGTGCCAGCAGCGTAGGGTGGGACACTGAAGCTTTCTTT. Translating gives CASSVGWDTEAFF.

A word on this clone: Additional DNA sequences in this sample encode the identical CDR3. The chain links TRBV28 to TRBJ2-3; D is unresolved. CDR1 is MDHEN and CDR2 is SYDVKM in the germline V gene. The CDR3 loop spans 12 amino acids. Trimming stripped 6 bases from V and 2 bases from J, with 6 bases between. The CDR3 protein is CASRDSTDTQYF. CDR3 nucleotides: TGTGCCAGCAGAGACTCCACAGATACGCAGTATTTT.

The chain joins TRBV28 to TRBJ1-4; D ambiguous. Germline V lookup: CDR1 MDHEN, CDR2 SYDVKM. The ends were cut back, 8 bases at V and 5 bases at J, with 21 bases in the middle. CDR3 length: 16 residues. Here the CDR3 reads CASSVSFRTGNEKLFF. The CDR3 bases are TGTGCCAGCTCCGTCTCCTTTAGGACCGGCAATGAAAAACTGTTTTTT.

The rearrangement joins TRBV25-1 to TRBJ2-1; D is unclear. The CDR3 contains 15 residues. CDR1 is MGHDK, CDR2 SYGVNS, per germline. The V end lost 5 bases, the J end lost 0 bases, and 11 bases lay between the germline ends. The DNA of the CDR3 is TGTGCCAGCAGTAGGCCCCTTGGCTCCTACAATGAGCAGTTCTTC. It translates to CASSRPLGSYNEQFF.